A single TCR beta chain is shown here with its context. Its target is unknown. After constant-region reverse-primer amplification, full-length variable regions underwent semi-nested PCR with Nested Universal Primer A. MiXCR, applied by TCRdb to the 5' RACE reads, yields one record per CDR3 protein. Of more than 45,000 distinct CDR3 sequences listed, roughly 28% are singletons. Memory CD4+ cells were defined as CD4+CD45RO+CD25-. Trimming shortened V by 10 bases and J by 3 bases, and 13 bases separated the two germline ends. This CDR3 contains 12 residues. Looked up from germline, CDR1 is MNHNY and CDR2 is SVGAGI (reference sequence). Study-wide results and caveats: Whole repertoires were not studied in the larger cohort, only one V-J beta rearrangement.

V and J are TRBV6-6 and TRBJ2-7; TRBD1 might be the D (5 bases). The clonotype originates from a female donor with breast cancer. Sequences were obtained from tumor-infiltrating memory CD4+ T cells sorted from the breast tumor. Specified subset: memory CD4+ T cells, CD4+CD45RO+CD25-. In DNA, the CDR3 is TGTGCCACTTCGGAGCAGGGCTACGAGCAGTACTTC. Translation: CATSEQGYEQYF.